This T cell receptor (beta chain) was identified in a study of cytomegalovirus exposure and HLA in healthy donors (TCRdb year 2017). Study-wide context: An earlier analysis of several hundred of the donors reported roughly 270 Gb of sequence data and more than 90 million unique TCR beta sequences from 150 million to 200 million T cells. The number of typed donors differed by locus: about 629-640 for A, B, C, DRB1 and DQB1; approximately 530 for DQA1; around 610 for DPA1; and 400 to 480 for DPB1. Rather than using new phenotypic data, the later analysis identified candidate immune exposures from TCR beta sequences and from how often those sequences occurred across donors. Among roughly 400 genotyped donors of the cohort, an average of approximately 250,000 unique TCR beta nucleotide sequences were sequenced per donor, roughly 20% of them non-productive. Donor age, sex, ethnicity and CMV serostatus were collected together with the repertoire data. The study aimed to test whether signatures of past pathogen exposure could be identified by cataloging public T cell receptors. Of the roughly 400 genotyped donors, approximately 82% fell in the genetic ancestry cluster associated with self-reported Caucasian donors. The study used immunosequencing to profile the T cell repertoires of some 600 subjects and linked those repertoires to cytomegalovirus serostatus. About 300 gigabases of sequencing data and 70 million to 95 million unique TCR sequences made up an early release that covered fewer than 650 HLA-typed donors. High-throughput TCR immunosequencing, statistical association of individual TCRs with disease status, and machine learning were combined to predict cytomegalovirus infection status. A later analysis re-examined previously published TCR beta repertoires from more than 600 donors and added high-resolution HLA genotyping to investigate patterns of TCR occurrence. Besides the first cohort of around 670 subjects, a separate validation cohort made up of 120 different subjects was used. An earlier analysis of several hundred of the donors applied high-throughput TCR beta sequencing to assess whether each TCR beta V gene segment acted as functional or pseudogenic. HLA typing covered class I and class II loci at four-digit resolution. Genome-wide SNP genotypes for about three fifths of the roughly 700 donors were used in a later genetic analysis, which treated that subset as a discovery cohort. All discovery cohort repertoires had been generated using a single sequencing platform. Roughly five DR-DQ haplotypes were handled as single units for association and clustering, since linkage in the cohort was strong.

Library generation was performed with the immunoSEQ multiplex PCR assay. For the multiplex PCR, a mixture combining 60 forward primers for TCR Vbeta segments and 13 reverse primers for TCR Jbeta segments was used. The CDR3 region of rearranged TCR beta genes was amplified from genomic DNA by a multiplex PCR assay. The Illumina HiSeq System was used to sequence the amplified TCR beta libraries as 87-base-pair reads. As for how the authors treated the data: A later analysis counted tens of millions of unique TCR beta chains across the roughly 700 repertoires, and approximately 11 million of these chains were shared by at least two donors. To remove PCR and sequencing errors, raw reads were error-corrected and collapsed into unique sequences using a nearest-neighbor algorithm that merged closely related sequences. V, D and J gene segments were assigned by aligning CDR3 sequences to IMGT reference sequences. Each retained sequence needed at least a six-nucleotide match to both a V gene segment and a J gene segment. A rearrangement was called productive if the CDR3 had no stop codons and remained in frame with V and J, and every other rearrangement was called non-productive. CDR3 was defined according to IMGT convention as the region running from the second conserved V-encoded cysteine to the conserved J-encoded phenylalanine. In an earlier analysis of approximately 590 of the donors, sequences lacking an unambiguous match to a single V gene segment were excluded. In an earlier analysis of 587 of the donors, V segments were called functional above 56.7% productive rearrangements and were called segregating when the between-donor standard deviation exceeded 5%. To diagnose cytomegalovirus status from the catalog of TCR beta chain sequences, a statistical classification framework was built. In a later analysis, TCR nucleotide sequences were compared against IMGT/GENE-DB human TR gene sequences so that V and J genes could be assigned. Using the TCRdist pipeline, a later analysis assigned CDR3 sequences along with most-parsimonious VDJ recombination scenarios. A later analysis defined each TCR beta chain by its CDR3 amino acid sequence plus V-gene family, and excluded reads lacking a unique V-gene family. A later analysis removed 592 highly shared, low-generation-probability nucleotide sequences to deal with suspected cross-contamination and a sequencing artifact. A later analysis calculated a clonal expansion index for each public chain from normalized within-repertoire ranks of inferred template counts. A later analysis computed generation probabilities with a VDJ recombination model fitted to out-of-frame rearrangements, and checked the results against IGoR. In a later analysis, hypergeometric tests were used to score TCR-TCR, TCR-HLA and TCR-CMV co-occurrence, with a repertoire-size bias correction applied to TCR pairs. In a later analysis, false discovery rates were estimated by permuting HLA or CMV assignments 20 times. In a later analysis, co-occurring TCRs were grouped using DBSCAN, with TCRdist sequence similarity added in when clustering inside HLA-allele-positive subsets. Co-occurrence clustering excluded repertoires with fewer than 30,000 or more than 120,000 public chains, plus five with anomalous nucleotide sharing. TCRdb holds this immuneACCESS table with in-frame rearrangements only. Some clones are missing; in checked studies, unresolved V genes explain under half, and the rest has no known cause. V, J and clone size derive from that table, while D and trimming were established from the DNA sequence. The sample table holds 180,000 or so clones. Of the sample, approximately 0.82% falls within the top ten clones.

General conclusions and limits of the study: According to the authors, the approach could potentially be generalized to other disease states and immunological phenotypes. In a later analysis, most CMV-associated TCR beta chains were found to appear HLA-restricted, with HLA associations seemingly driven largely by CMV exposure. A cluster of highly shared sequence variants was judged likely to be a technical artifact of the sequencing pipeline. In vitro tests confirmed that a few of the cytomegalovirus-associated TCR beta chains recognize cytomegalovirus antigens. The only immune exposure information available for the cohort was CMV serostatus. Specific HLA alleles were associated with some 15,000 TCR beta sequences at a false discovery rate of 0.05 in a later analysis. In this cohort, only TCR beta chains were sequenced, and detectable features were limited by the absence of alpha or paired-chain data. The earlier analysis of fewer than 750 of the donors excluded 15 to 20 rarely observed V segments, including chromosome 9 orphons, because counts were too low. According to a later analysis, parvovirus B19, influenza, CMV and Epstein-Barr virus appeared linked to several top co-occurrence clusters. In an earlier analysis of fewer than 700 of the donors, most TCR beta V segments appeared in productive rearrangements about 87% or about 30% of the time, broadly matching IMGT annotations. A total of fewer than 200 TCR beta chains were listed by the study as associated with cytomegalovirus. While some public TCRs were present in many individuals, most TCR sequences turned up only very rarely across donors. Correlated functional status among segregating V segments might be attributable to linkage disequilibrium, but an unknown experimental factor could not be ruled out. Compared with the roughly 720-donor mean, donors in an Asian-associated ancestry cluster had fewer N-insertions in productive TCRs, according to a later genetic analysis. Cytomegalovirus status was reported to be diagnosed by the classifier with high specificity and sensitivity in both the original and validation cohorts. According to a later analysis, TCR association rates differed among HLA loci, with DRB1 alleles showing the most associated TCRs and HLA-C alleles showing the fewest. In a later genetic analysis, a missense DCLRE1C variant was associated with V-gene and J-gene trimming of TCR beta chains, and the association was replicated in an independent cohort. Sequencing depth was assumed to be roughly uniform across donors in the presence/absence analyses, though that assumption may not hold. Assigning TCR associations to individual alleles was difficult when HLA alleles, especially DR and DQ, strongly co-occurred. A later analysis found that HLA-associated TCR beta chains were more clonally expanded and had lower generation probabilities than equally common non-associated chains. A further reported finding was that TCR beta sequences accurately predicted the HLA-A and HLA-B alleles for most subjects in the first cohort. Because HLA typing was missing for some donors at each locus, association tests included only the typed subset.

In total, 600 or so healthy bone marrow donors made up the cohort. All cohort members were sampled while nominally healthy, although unrecorded immune exposures were likely present. The donor was CMV seropositive and belonged to the group of some 290 seropositive cohort members. Each donor provided a peripheral blood sample, and peripheral blood mononuclear cells were used for TCR beta sequencing. Genomic DNA extraction from the blood cell samples was performed with the Qiagen DNeasy Blood Extraction Kit. In regard to this clone: Its antigen is not yet known.

This receptor was identified in a woman aged 18-29 years in good health and CMV-seropositive. The sequenced material came from PBMCs.

CDR3 protein: CASSLARGLRDYGYTF. In nucleotide form, the sequence is TGTGCCAGCAGCTTAGCAAGGGGGCTTAGAGACTATGGCTACACCTTC. Here the chain combines TRBV7-9 and TRBJ1-2; TRBD1 aligns with 7 central bases. Trimming accounts for 0 bases at V and 3 bases at J, while the number of junction bases matched to no gene is 7. The CDR3 spans 16 residues, from the cysteine through the phenylalanine. Only the CDR3 region is kept as DNA, spanning 48 bases read in frame from base 1. From a lookup of the germline V gene (reference sequence), CDR1 and CDR2 are SEHNR and FQNEAQ. Reference TRBV7-9 and TRBJ1-2 proteins supply the regions before and after the CDR3; the full variable domain is: DTGVSQNPRHKITKRGQNVTFRCDPISEHNRLYWYRQTLGQGPEFLTYFQNEAQLEKSRLLSDRFSAERPKGSFSTLEIQRTEQGDSAMYLCASSLARGLRDYGYTFGSGTRLTVV.